This T cell receptor beta chain was recorded in a study of shared clonotypes between healthy human individuals. About 200 ng DNA, 25,000 to 35,000 T cell genomes, went into each sorted-subset replicate PCR. TCRdb keeps only in-frame clones here, not all; method: immunoSEQ multiplex PCR. The data contain about 2.2 million clones, 90% to 95% of them seen just once; the ten biggest clones take up 1.5% to 2%. CD45RO-negative CD8 cells positively selected for CCR7 made up the naive population, which excluded terminally differentiated effector memory CD45RA+ cells. Participating donors were healthy, HIV-negative adults free of recent acute infections or vaccinations. This clone turned up a few times. The sample has other DNA sequences that encode this CDR3 too. CDR3 length: 13 residues. V shed 3 bases, J shed 4 bases, and the junction held 2 bases outside the gene matches. In germline, CDR1 is SEHNR, CDR2 FQNEAQ (reference sequence).

This receptor was obtained from a man younger than 35 in good health. Some clones in this sample may be carry-over from other donors' samples. The V gene is TRBV7-9, the J gene TRBJ2-7; TRBD1 matches 8 bases. Sequenced material: naive CD8+ T cells from PBMCs. CDR3 residues: CASSFDRGYEQYF. The CDR3 nucleotides read TGTGCCAGCAGCTTTGACAGGGGTTACGAGCAGTACTTC. The full variable domain, completed using reference TRBV7-9 and TRBJ2-7, is DTGVSQNPRHKITKRGQNVTFRCDPISEHNRLYWYRQTLGQGPEFLTYFQNEAQLEKSRLLSDRFSAERPKGSFSTLEIQRTEQGDSAMYLCASSFDRGYEQYFGPGTRLTVT.